The 9 T cell receptor beta chains given below trace back to one sample, sequenced in a study of response to subunit inactivated influenza vaccine. TCRdb passed the RT-PCR reads through MiXCR, listing each CDR3 protein once. In the table there are 650,000 to 800,000 distinct CDR3 sequences, approximately 14% of which are singletons. Here the sequenced sample was PBMCs from blood, taken around 15 days before vaccination. The receptors stem from a man in his fifties or sixties who received an inactivated influenza vaccine.

This clonotype was picked up a small number of times. This sequence joins TRBV5-1 and TRBJ2-1; 8 positions match TRBD2. From germline, CDR1 is SGHRS and CDR2 YFSETQ. The CDR3 has 15 residues. The V and J ends lost 2 bases and 6 bases, in that order; junction bases with no gene match: 7. Here the CDR3 reads CASSFVGGAPNEQFF. CDR3 coding DNA: TGCGCCAGCAGCTTCGTCGGGGGGGCCCCCAATGAGCAGTTCTTC.

This clonotype showed up just a few times. This chain links TRBV4-3 with TRBJ2-1, with 7 bases matching TRBD2. This CDR3 comprises 16 residues. V lost 2 bases to trimming and J lost 0 bases; unmatched junction nucleotides: 4. Germline lookup yields CDR1 LGHNA and CDR2 YSLEER. The CDR3 region is CASSQRGRGSYNEQFF. The CDR3 coding sequence is TGCGCCAGCAGCCAACGGGGGAGGGGCTCCTACAATGAGCAGTTCTTC.

A remark on this clonotype: A clone one base away is much larger, so this may be a read error. The chain is built from TRBV4-2 and TRBJ2-3; the D is unclear. Germline assignment: CDR1 LGHNA and CDR2 YNFKEQ. The V and J ends lost 2 bases and 3 bases respectively, with 9 bases between them. The CDR3 totals 14 residues. The CDR3, as DNA: TGTGCCAGCAGCCAATTCGGATGGACAGATACGCAGTATTTT. Its translation is CASSQFGWTDTQYF.

This sequence joins TRBV24-1 and TRBJ2-3; TRBD1 matches at 8 bases. The germline V gene encodes CDR1 KGHDR and CDR2 SFDVKD. Trimming at V came to 4 bases and at J to 1 base, leaving 3 bases not matched to a gene. The length of the CDR3 is 15 residues. The CDR3 region is CATSDPGQGTDTQYF. In nucleotides, the CDR3 is TGTGCCACCAGTGACCCGGGACAGGGCACAGATACGCAGTATTTT.

This clonotype has more than one count but fewer than ten. V and J are TRBV20-1 and TRBJ2-7; 8 positions match TRBD2. Germline CDR1 is DFQATT and CDR2 is SNEGSKA (reference sequence). The CDR3 sequence is 15 residues long. V was clipped by 6 bases and J by 0 bases; unmatched bases: 10. CDR3 nucleotides: TGCAGTGCCCCCCCCAGTAGCGGGGACTCCTACGAGCAGTACTTC. Translating gives CSAPPSSGDSYEQYF.

This clonotype was observed a few times. The V and J genes are TRBV7-2 and TRBJ2-2, with 14 positions matching TRBD2. Germline V CDR1 and CDR2: SGHTA, FQGNSA. V was clipped by 5 bases and J by 6 bases; unmatched bases: 8. This CDR3 spans 17 amino acids. CDR3 DNA: TGTGCCAGCAGCCGCGGGGGACTAGCGGGAGTACCCGGGGAGCTGTTTTTT. Protein: CASSRGGLAGVPGELFF. Together with reference TRBV7-2 and TRBJ2-2, the CDR3 gives the full variable domain: GAGVSQSPSNKVTEKGKDVELRCDPISGHTALYWYRQSLGQGLEFLIYFQGNSAPDKSGLPSDRFSAERTGGSVSTLTIQRTQQEDSAVYLCASSRGGLAGVPGELFFGEGSRLTVL.

This clonotype was detected only a few times. This chain connects TRBV20-1 to TRBJ2-2; 10 bases fit TRBD2. V shed 0 bases, J shed 5 bases, and the junction held 6 bases outside the gene matches. The CDR3 covers 16 residues. Germline loops: CDR1 DFQATT, CDR2 SNEGSKA (reference sequence). The CDR3 DNA reads TGCAGTGCTAGAGATACACTAGCGGGGAGGACCGGGGAGCTGTTTTTT. As protein: CSARDTLAGRTGELFF.

This clonotype was seen only a few times. The genes are TRBV6-1 and TRBJ1-5; D uncertain. This CDR3 is 13 amino acids long. Trimming left V 5 bases short and J 6 bases short, with 11 bases between. CDR1 and CDR2 from the germline V gene are MNHNS and SASEGT. The DNA of the CDR3 is TGTGCCAGCAGTATCAGTGCGGGTCAGCCCCAGCATTTT. As protein: CASSISAGQPQHF.

This clonotype was counted between two and nine times. The V and J genes are TRBV29-1 and TRBJ2-7, with D possibly TRBD2 on 6 matching bases. CDR3 length equals 13 residues. Trimming cost V 4 bases and J 6 bases, with 16 bases left between them. In germline, CDR1 is SQVTM, CDR2 ANQGSEA. The CDR3 bases are TGCAGCGTTGTGGGGACTGCCCCCTCCGAGCAGTACTTC. This codes for CSVVGTAPSEQYF.